This T cell receptor (beta chain) was sequenced during a study of graft-versus-host responses after intestinal transplantation. Profiled with immunoSEQ multiplex PCR; TCRdb holds only in-frame clones, not every one. This table holds around 99,000 clones, about 87% found once. As concerns this clone: Its specificity is unknown.

Germline-derived CDR1 and CDR2 are MNHNS and SASEGT. The CDR3 contains 14 residues. V lost 2 bases and J lost 4, with 6 bases in between. This clonotype was sampled from a human donor who was the organ donor for an intestinal transplant. This material consisted of unstimulated CD4+ T cells sorted from spleen or lymph node cells, taken before transplant. The chain couples TRBV6-1 to TRBJ1-6, with unresolved D. The CDR3 reads CASSERRYNSPLHF. The DNA for the CDR3 is TGTGCCAGCAGTGAAAGACGGTATAATTCACCCCTCCACTTT.